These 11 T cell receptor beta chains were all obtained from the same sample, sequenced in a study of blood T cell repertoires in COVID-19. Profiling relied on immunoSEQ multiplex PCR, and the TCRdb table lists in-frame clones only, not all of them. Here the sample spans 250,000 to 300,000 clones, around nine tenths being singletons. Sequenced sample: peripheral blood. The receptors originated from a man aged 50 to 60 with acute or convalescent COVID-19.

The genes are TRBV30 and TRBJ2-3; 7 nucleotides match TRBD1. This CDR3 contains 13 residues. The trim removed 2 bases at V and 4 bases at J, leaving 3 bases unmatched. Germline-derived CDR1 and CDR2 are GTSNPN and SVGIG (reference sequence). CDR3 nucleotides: TGTGCCTGGAGTCGGCAGGGGGCAGATACGCAGTATTTT. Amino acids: CAWSRQGADTQYF.

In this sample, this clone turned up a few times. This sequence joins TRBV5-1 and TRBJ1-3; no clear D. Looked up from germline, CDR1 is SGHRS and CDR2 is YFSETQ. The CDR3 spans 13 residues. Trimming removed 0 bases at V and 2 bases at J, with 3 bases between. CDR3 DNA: TGCGCCAGCAGCTTGGACACTGGAAACACCATATATTTT. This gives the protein CASSLDTGNTIYF.

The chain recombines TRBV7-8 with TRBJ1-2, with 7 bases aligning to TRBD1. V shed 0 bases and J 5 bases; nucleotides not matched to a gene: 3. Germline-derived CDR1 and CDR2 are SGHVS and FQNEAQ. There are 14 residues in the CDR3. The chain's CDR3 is CASSLAGTAYGYTF. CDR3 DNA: TGTGCCAGCAGCTTAGCCGGGACAGCTTATGGCTACACCTTC.

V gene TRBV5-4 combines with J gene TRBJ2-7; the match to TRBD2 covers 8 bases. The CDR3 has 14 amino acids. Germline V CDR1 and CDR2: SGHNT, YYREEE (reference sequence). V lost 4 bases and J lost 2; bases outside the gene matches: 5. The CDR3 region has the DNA TGTGCCAGCAGCGACGCGGGGGGTGCCTACGAGCAGTACTTC. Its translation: CASSDAGGAYEQYF.

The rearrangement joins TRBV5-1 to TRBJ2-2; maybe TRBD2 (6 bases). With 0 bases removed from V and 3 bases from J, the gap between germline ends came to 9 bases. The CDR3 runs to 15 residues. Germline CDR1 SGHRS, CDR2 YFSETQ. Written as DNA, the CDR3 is TGCGCCAGCAGCTTGGAACGCGGGGACACCGGGGAGCTGTTTTTT. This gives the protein CASSLERGDTGELFF.

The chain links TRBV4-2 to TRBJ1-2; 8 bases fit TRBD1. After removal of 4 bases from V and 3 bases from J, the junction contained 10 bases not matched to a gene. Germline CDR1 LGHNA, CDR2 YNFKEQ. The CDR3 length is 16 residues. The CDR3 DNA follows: TGTGCCAGCAGCCTTTCCACGACAGGGGAATACTATGGCTACACCTTC. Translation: CASSLSTTGEYYGYTF.

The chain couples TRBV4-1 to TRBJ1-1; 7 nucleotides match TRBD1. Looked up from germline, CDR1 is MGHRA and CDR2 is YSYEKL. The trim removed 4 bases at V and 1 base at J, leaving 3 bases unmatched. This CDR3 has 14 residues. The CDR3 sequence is CASSPGTENTEAFF. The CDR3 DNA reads TGCGCCAGCAGCCCGGGGACAGAGAACACTGAAGCTTTCTTT.

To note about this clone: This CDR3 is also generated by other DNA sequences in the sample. CDR3 sequence (DNA): TGTGCCAGCAGTTTAGGGGCTAACACTGAAGCTTTCTTT. Encoded protein: CASSLGANTEAFF. The chain joins TRBV12-3 or TRBV12-4 to TRBJ1-1; D uncertain. The CDR3 is made up of 13 amino acids. The ends were cut back, 1 base at V and 2 bases at J, with 5 bases in the middle.

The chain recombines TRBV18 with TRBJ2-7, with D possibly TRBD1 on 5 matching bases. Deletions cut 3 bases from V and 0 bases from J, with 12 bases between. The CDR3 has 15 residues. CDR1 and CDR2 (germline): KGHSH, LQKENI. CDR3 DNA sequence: TGTGCCAGCTCACCTGGGGCAACACGCTCCTACGAGCAGTACTTC. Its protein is CASSPGATRSYEQYF.

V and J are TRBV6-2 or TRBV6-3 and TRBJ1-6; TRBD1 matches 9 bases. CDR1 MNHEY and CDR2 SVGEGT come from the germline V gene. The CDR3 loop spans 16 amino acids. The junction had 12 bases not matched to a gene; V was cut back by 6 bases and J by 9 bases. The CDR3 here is CASSPHTGTGISPLHF. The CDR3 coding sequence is TGTGCCAGCAGCCCTCATACCGGGACAGGGATTTCACCCCTCCACTTT.

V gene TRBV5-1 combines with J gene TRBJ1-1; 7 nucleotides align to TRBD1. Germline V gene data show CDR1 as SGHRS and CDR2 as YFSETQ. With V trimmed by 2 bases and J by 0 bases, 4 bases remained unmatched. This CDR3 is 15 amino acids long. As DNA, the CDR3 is TGCGCCAGCAGCTTCGTGGGGACAGTGAACACTGAAGCTTTCTTT. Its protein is CASSFVGTVNTEAFF.